This T cell receptor beta chain was found in a study of T cell responses to AZD1222 COVID-19 vaccine. Trimming took 4 bases from V and 0 from J, leaving 11 bases between them. In germline, CDR1 is SGHRS, CDR2 YFSETQ. The length of the CDR3 is 15 residues. A word on this clone: The antigen is not known.

General study points: Variant regions that are unmutated are reportedly the target of nearly half of spike-specific TCRs. Females made up more of the donors, who were largely white British, and clonal diversity may have come out too low.

Assay used: immunoSEQ multiplex PCR; TCRdb lists only in-frame clones, some missing. The sample yields about 120,000 clones, 87% seen once. The source is an adult in good health. This specimen was peripheral blood, taken on day 0 of AZD1222 vaccination. The V gene is TRBV5-1, the J gene TRBJ2-4; D might be TRBD1 (5 bases). CDR3 residues: CASSPGHLAKNIQYF. CDR3 sequence (DNA): TGCGCCAGCAGCCCAGGACATTTAGCCAAAAACATTCAGTACTTC.